The entry below describes one T cell receptor beta chain. Its antigen is undetermined. This specimen comes from a study of monozygotic twins with inflammatory bowel disease. Notes on the study in general: Patient repertoire variability may have increased through differing immunosuppressive treatments.

Total RNA amounting to 3500 ng went into each TCR library. TCRdb reprocessed the 5' RACE reads, keeping one entry per CDR3 protein, no DNA. Its table lists under 350,000 distinct CDR3 sequences. Specimen: blood. This receptor was identified in a human donor with ulcerative colitis or Crohn's disease, or a healthy co-twin of an affected twin (not recorded which).

The CDR3 sequence is CSASGLWVDTQYF. This chain connects TRBV20-1 to TRBJ2-3. The germline V gene encodes CDR1 DFQATT and CDR2 SNEGSKA (reference sequence). There are 13 residues in the CDR3.